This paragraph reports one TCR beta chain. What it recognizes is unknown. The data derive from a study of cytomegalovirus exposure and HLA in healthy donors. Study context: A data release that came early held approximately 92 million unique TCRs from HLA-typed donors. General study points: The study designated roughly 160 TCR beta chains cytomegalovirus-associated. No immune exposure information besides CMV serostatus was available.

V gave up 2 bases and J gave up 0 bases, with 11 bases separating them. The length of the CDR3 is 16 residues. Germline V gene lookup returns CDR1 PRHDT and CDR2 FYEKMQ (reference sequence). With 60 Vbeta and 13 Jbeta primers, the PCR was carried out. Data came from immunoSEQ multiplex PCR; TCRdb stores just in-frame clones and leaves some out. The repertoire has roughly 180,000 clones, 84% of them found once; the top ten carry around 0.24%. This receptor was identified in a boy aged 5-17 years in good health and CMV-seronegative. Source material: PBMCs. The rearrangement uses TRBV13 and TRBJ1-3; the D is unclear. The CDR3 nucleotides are TGTGCCAGCAGCTTAATCGAGTACCGCTCTGGAAACACCATATATTTT. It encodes CASSLIEYRSGNTIYF.